Detailed here is one TCR beta chain. Per the germline V gene, CDR1 is SGHAT and CDR2 is FQNNGV. Between the trimmed V and J ends, which lost 3 bases and 8 bases, there was a span of 7 bases. This CDR3 spans 11 amino acids. These data belong to a study of Ad26.COV2.S vaccination and SARS-CoV-2 variants. The table came from immunoSEQ multiplex PCR; TCRdb's copy has only in-frame clones and leaves some out. The sample holds approximately 450,000 clones; approximately 92% are singletons and the top ten take 12%. Treatment denoted: around 19 received Ad26.COV2.S at low or high dose, single or two shots; a few received placebo; per-sample allocation not given. Samples were taken on day 63 after the first vaccine or placebo injection.

The chain carries TRBV11-2 and TRBJ1-1; D remains ambiguous. This TCR was sampled from a person between 18 and 65 years old who received the Ad26.COV2.S COVID-19 vaccine or a placebo. Source: peripheral blood, taken in a trial of Ad26.COV2.S vaccine versus placebo. The CDR3 region is CASSLALEAFF. CDR3 DNA sequence: TGTGCCAGCAGCTTGGCCCTCGAAGCTTTCTTT.